Listed below are T cell receptor beta chains from one sample, sequenced in a study of cytomegalovirus exposure and HLA in healthy donors. TCRdb's table, derived via immunoSEQ multiplex PCR, lists solely in-frame clones and lacks some. This table lists 34,000 or so clones. Sequencing was done on a sample of PBMCs. These receptors came from a woman between 40 and 50 years old in good health and CMV-seropositive. The CDR3 runs from the conserved cysteine through the conserved F or W. A D gene is named only where the DNA matches it firmly. Size is omitted from some rows. Given values are once, few, many or a class for expanded clones.

>16|TRBV28|-|TRBD1|TRBJ1-4
CASSRGSGTGEEKLFF
TGTGCCAGCAGTCGCGGGTCCGGGACAGGGGAAGAAAAACTGTTTTTT
>13|TRBV14|-|-|TRBJ1-4
CASSQDKIGELFF
TGTGCCAGCAGCCAAGATAAAATCGGGGAACTGTTTTTT
>12|TRBV2|-|TRBD1|TRBJ2-7
CASRGDSYEQYF
TGTGCCAGCAGAGGGGACAGCTACGAGCAGTACTTC
>18|TRBV4-1|medium-sized|-|TRBJ1-3
CASSQPNFIGDSGNTIYF
TGCGCCAGCAGCCAGCCCAATTTTATCGGTGACTCTGGAAACACCATATATTTT
>16|TRBV6-5|-|TRBD2|TRBJ2-7
CASSYQLAGGRYEQYF
TGTGCCAGCAGTTACCAACTAGCGGGAGGCCGATACGAGCAGTACTTC
>15|TRBV5-5|-|TRBD2|TRBJ2-7
CASSLLASGVYEQYF
TGTGCCAGCAGCTTGTTAGCTAGCGGAGTTTACGAGCAGTACTTC
>15|TRBV4-2|-|TRBD1|TRBJ1-4
CASSHSGTGVEKLFF
TGTGCCAGCAGCCATTCCGGGACAGGGGTAGAAAAACTGTTTTTT
>14|TRBV27|-|-|TRBJ2-3
CASRWGSGTDTQYF
TGTGCCAGCAGGTGGGGATCAGGGACAGATACGCAGTATTTT
>14|TRBV2|-|-|TRBJ1-3
CASSEGGPGNTIYF
TGTGCCAGCAGTGAGGGGGGTCCTGGAAACACCATATATTTT
>14|TRBV14|-|-|TRBJ2-1
CASSQSVSYNEQFF
TGTGCCAGCAGCCAATCTGTCTCCTACAATGAGCAGTTCTTC
>17|TRBV7-9|-|TRBD1|TRBJ1-3
CASSSFGQANSGNTIYF
TGTGCCAGCAGCTCCTTCGGACAGGCCAACTCTGGAAACACCATATATTTT
>17|TRBV7-3|-|TRBD2|TRBJ2-1
CASSLEASGSSLVKQFF
TGTGCCAGCAGCTTAGAGGCTAGCGGGAGTAGCTTAGTCAAGCAGTTCTTC
>18|TRBV7-9|-|TRBD2|TRBJ2-1
CASSFPFRLAGVRNEQFF
TGTGCCAGCAGCTTCCCTTTCAGGCTAGCGGGAGTTAGGAATGAGCAGTTCTTC
>14|TRBV6-6|-|-|TRBJ2-1
CASSYEDARDEQFF
TGTGCCAGCAGTTACGAAGACGCTCGGGATGAGCAGTTCTTC
>14|TRBV9|-|TRBD2|TRBJ2-1
CASSRTSGSPEQFF
TGTGCCAGCAGTCGGACTAGCGGGAGTCCTGAGCAGTTCTTC
>15|TRBV28|-|TRBD1|TRBJ1-4
CASSLSSGGREKLFF
TGTGCCAGCAGCCTTTCTTCAGGGGGTAGGGAAAAACTGTTTTTT
>17|TRBV4-2|-|-|TRBJ1-3
CASSQEEGSMKGNTIYF
TGTGCCAGCAGCCAAGAGGAAGGGTCAATGAAGGGGAACACCATATATTTT
>13|TRBV7-9|-|TRBD1|TRBJ2-7
CASSVTGVSEQYF
TGTGCCAGCAGCGTCACAGGGGTGAGCGAGCAGTACTTC
>13|TRBV5-1|-|TRBD1|TRBJ1-1
CASSSGQVTEAFF
TGCGCCAGCAGCTCCGGACAGGTCACTGAAGCTTTCTTT
>13|TRBV30|-|TRBD1|TRBJ1-5
CAWSGQGGQPQHF
TGTGCCTGGAGTGGACAGGGTGGTCAGCCCCAGCATTTT
>14|TRBV18|-|TRBD2|TRBJ2-7
CASSITSGNYEQYF
TGTGCCAGCTCAATCACTAGCGGGAACTACGAGCAGTACTTC
>15|TRBV4-1|-|TRBD1|TRBJ1-1
CASSQDDRVGTEAFF
TGCGCCAGCAGCCAAGACGACAGGGTGGGCACTGAAGCTTTCTTT
>14|TRBV7-9|-|-|TRBJ1-4
CASSPQPAGEKLFF
TGTGCCAGCAGCCCACAGCCCGCGGGTGAAAAACTGTTTTTT
>14|TRBV28|-|-|TRBJ1-3
CASSSGSGGNTIYF
TGTGCCAGCAGTTCTGGTTCGGGGGGAAACACCATATATTTT
>17|TRBV10-2|-|TRBD2|TRBJ2-1
CASSDAAGGSSYNEQFF
TGCGCCAGCAGCGACGCAGCGGGGGGGAGCTCCTACAATGAGCAGTTCTTC
>13|TRBV7-9|-|-|TRBJ2-1
CASSPSGDNEQFF
TGTGCCAGCAGCCCTTCGGGGGACAATGAGCAGTTCTTC
>15|TRBV6-1|-|-|TRBJ1-5
CASRREGQVNQPQHF
TGTGCCAGCAGGAGGGAGGGGCAGGTAAATCAGCCCCAGCATTTT
>15|TRBV9|-|TRBD1|TRBJ1-2
CASSVEGGAGYGYTF
TGTGCCAGCAGCGTAGAAGGGGGCGCGGGCTATGGCTACACCTTC
>15|TRBV15|-|TRBD1|TRBJ2-7
CATSIGTGSAYEQYF
TGTGCCACCAGCATCGGGACAGGGAGCGCCTACGAGCAGTACTTC
>17|TRBV18|-|-|TRBJ1-4
CASSSTIQQGRNEKLFF
TGTGCCAGCTCATCTACCATTCAACAGGGTCGAAATGAAAAACTGTTTTTT
>15|TRBV7-9|-|TRBD1|TRBJ1-2
CASSFQGVTNYGYTF
TGTGCCAGCAGCTTCCAGGGGGTGACTAACTATGGCTACACCTTC
>15|TRBV7-7|-|-|TRBJ2-1
CASSLVAGSYNEQFF
TGTGCCAGCAGCTTAGTTGCGGGGAGTTACAATGAGCAGTTCTTC
>13|TRBV7-8|-|TRBD1|TRBJ2-1
CASSLTADRKKFF
TGTGCCAGCAGCTTAACAGCGGACAGGAAAAAGTTCTTC
>15|TRBV7-2|-|-|TRBJ2-1
CASSLTRFLINEQFF
TGTGCCAGCAGCTTGACACGGTTTCTAATCAATGAGCAGTTCTTC
>14|TRBV7-3|-|-|TRBJ1-2
CASSSDSLNYGYTF
TGTGCCAGCAGCTCGGACAGCTTGAACTATGGCTACACCTTC
>15|TRBV6-5|-|-|TRBJ2-5
CASRLQWEYQETQYF
TGTGCCAGCAGGCTACAGTGGGAGTACCAAGAGACCCAGTACTTC
>16|TRBV28|-|TRBD1|TRBJ1-5
CASSKIGTGASQPQHF
TGTGCCAGCAGCAAAATAGGGACAGGGGCTAGTCAGCCCCAGCATTTT
>14|TRBV28|-|-|TRBJ1-1
CASTATGMNTEAFF
TGTGCCAGCACCGCAACAGGGATGAACACTGAAGCTTTCTTT
>17|TRBV28|-|TRBD1|TRBJ2-5
CASSLRRGQGALETQYF
TGTGCCAGCAGTCTAAGGCGAGGACAGGGGGCATTGGAGACCCAGTACTTC
>14|TRBV18|-|-|TRBJ1-1
CASSPHQGYTEAFF
TGTGCCAGCTCCCCCCACCAGGGATACACTGAAGCTTTCTTT
>13|TRBV6-5|-|TRBD1|TRBJ2-1
CASRDRDSNEQFF
TGTGCCAGCCGGGACAGGGACAGCAATGAGCAGTTCTTC
>15|TRBV6-1|-|-|TRBJ1-2
CASSEWAGDSDGYTF
TGTGCCAGCAGTGAATGGGCAGGGGATAGCGATGGCTACACCTTC
>15|TRBV5-1|-|TRBD1|TRBJ2-7
CASSRQGDLSYEQYF
TGCGCCAGCAGCCGACAGGGGGACCTCTCCTACGAGCAGTACTTC
>16|TRBV6-6|-|TRBD1|TRBJ2-7
CASSPRDRGASYEQYF
TGTGCCAGCAGCCCCCGCGACAGGGGAGCTTCCTACGAGCAGTACTTC